The clone carrying this TCR beta chain turned up a few times. This entry is derived from a study of identical twins. TCRdb used MiXCR to reprocess the 5' RACE reads, holding one entry per CDR3 protein. The table lists over 200,000 distinct CDR3 sequences, 5.5% to 7.5% of them singletons. The junction had 8 bases not matched to a gene; V was cut back by 4 bases and J by 1 base. Germline V lookup: CDR1 SEHNR, CDR2 FQNEAQ (reference sequence). CDR3 length: 16 amino acids. This same sample was also taken into another study, of T cells expressing NK-cell markers. In that study: There were seven HCMV-seropositive donors and one seronegative donor among the eight sequenced.

This sequence joins TRBV7-9 and TRBJ2-7, with 9 bases matching TRBD1. This receptor was identified in a young woman in good health. Sequenced: CD8+ T cells sorted from blood. CDR3 in amino acids: CASSYQPGQGSYEQYF. CDR3 DNA: TGTGCCAGCAGCTACCAACCGGGACAGGGTTCCTACGAGCAGTACTTC.